Listed here is a single TCR beta chain. The V segment lost 1 base and the J segment 7 bases; nucleotides outside the gene matches: 11. Germline V gives CDR1 LGHDT, CDR2 YNNKEL (reference sequence). This CDR3 has 18 residues. Reverse transcription of roughly 0.5 to 1 ug RNA was performed with random hexamers. One entry per CDR3 protein results from TCRdb running MiXCR on the immunoSEQ multiplex PCR reads. The sample holds roughly 120,000 distinct CDR3 sequences, approximately 93% seen once. The data belong to a study of CD8 T cells in Susac syndrome. The clonotype comes from a human donor with multiple sclerosis. Sequencing was done on a sample of CD8+ T cells from PBMCs. V gene TRBV3-1 combines with J gene TRBJ2-2; 11 nucleotides agree with TRBD2. In DNA form, the CDR3 reads TGTGCCAGCAGCCAAGTGGTGACTAGCGGGGTCGGGAACGGGGAGCTGTTTTTT. Its translation is CASSQVVTSGVGNGELFF.